The rows below give T cell receptor beta chains drawn from one sample of a study of cytomegalovirus exposure and HLA in healthy donors. Repertoires were generated with immunoSEQ multiplex PCR, while TCRdb's copy carries only in-frame clones and drops some. The table records 150,000 to 200,000 clones, over 70% of them present only once. The sample comprised PBMCs. The receptor source for this set is a male donor in good health and CMV-seronegative. The CDR3 runs from the conserved cysteine through the conserved F or W. D genes are given only for firm matches. Part of the rows lack a size; the others show once, few, many or a class for expanded clones.

CDR3 protein,CDR3 DNA,V gene,clone size,J gene,D gene
CASSLFPGQLYEQYF,TGCGCCAGCAGCCTGTTCCCGGGACAGCTTTACGAGCAGTACTTC,TRBV4-3,NA,TRBJ2-7,TRBD1
CASSRGQSGANVLTF,TGTGCCAGTAGTAGGGGACAGTCTGGGGCCAACGTCCTGACTTTC,TRBV19,NA,TRBJ2-6,TRBD1
CASSPQGGDGYTF,TGTGCCAGCAGTCCCCAGGGAGGGGATGGCTACACCTTC,TRBV28,few,TRBJ1-2,NA
CASSIQGGEKLFF,TGTGCCAGTAGTATCCAGGGTGGCGAAAAACTGTTTTTT,TRBV19,few,TRBJ1-4,NA
CASSVEVGQGQTQYF,TGTGCCAGCAGCGTAGAAGTGGGACAGGGACAGACCCAGTACTTC,TRBV9,NA,TRBJ2-5,TRBD1
CASSPVLGDFYEQYF,TGTGCCAGCAGTCCAGTACTAGGGGACTTTTACGAGCAGTACTTC,TRBV7-2,NA,TRBJ2-7,NA
CASSEQGPSYEQYF,TGTGCCAGCAGTGAACAGGGCCCGTCCTACGAGCAGTACTTC,TRBV6-1,NA,TRBJ2-7,NA
CASSRGLDYNEQFF,TGTGCCAGTAGTAGGGGACTGGACTACAATGAGCAGTTCTTC,TRBV19,few,TRBJ2-1,NA
CATSRGDSQETQYF,TGTGCCACCAGCAGAGGGGACAGCCAAGAGACCCAGTACTTC,TRBV15,NA,TRBJ2-5,TRBD1
CASSQVLRLASVSGELFF,TGTGCCAGCAGCCAAGTTCTGAGACTAGCGAGTGTATCCGGGGAGCTGTTTTTT,TRBV4-2,NA,TRBJ2-2,TRBD2
CASSEAGRGQYF,TGCGCCAGCAGCGAGGCGGGGAGGGGGCAGTACTTC,TRBV5-1,few,TRBJ2-7,TRBD2
CASSRTPQETQYF,TGTGCCAGCAGCAGGACACCGCAAGAGACCCAGTACTTC,TRBV5-4,NA,TRBJ2-5,NA
CASSYSISYEQYF,TGTGCCAGCAGTTACTCGATCAGCTACGAGCAGTACTTC,TRBV6-6,NA,TRBJ2-7,NA
CASSWLAGGTEAFF,TGTGCCAGCAGTTGGCTGGCAGGGGGCACTGAAGCTTTCTTT,TRBV27,NA,TRBJ1-1,TRBD1
CASSLDPPGGSTDTQYF,TGCGCCAGCAGCCTGGACCCACCGGGGGGGAGCACAGATACGCAGTATTTT,TRBV5-1,NA,TRBJ2-3,TRBD2
CASSLASGGSGNTIYF,TGCGCCAGCAGCTTGGCATCAGGGGGCTCTGGAAACACCATATATTTT,TRBV5-1,NA,TRBJ1-3,TRBD1
CASRTGRDPQGSPLHF,TGTGCCAGCAGGACCGGCCGGGATCCCCAGGGGTCACCCCTCCACTTT,TRBV2,few,TRBJ1-6,NA
CASSQDHGSNQPQHF,TGCGCCAGCAGCCAAGACCACGGGAGCAATCAGCCCCAGCATTTT,TRBV4-1,NA,TRBJ1-5,NA
CSSSSPNEQFF,TGTTCCAGCAGCTCTCCCAATGAGCAGTTCTTC,TRBV7-9,NA,TRBJ2-1,NA
CASSWTESYEQYF,TGTGCCAGTAGCTGGACAGAGAGCTACGAGCAGTACTTC,TRBV19,NA,TRBJ2-7,NA
CASSLTGGEAFF,TGTGCCAGCAGTTTAACCGGGGGTGAAGCTTTCTTT,TRBV27,NA,TRBJ1-1,NA
CAWSVSRTEAFF,TGTGCCTGGAGTGTCAGTCGCACCGAAGCTTTCTTT,TRBV30,NA,TRBJ1-1,NA
CASRKTGSYGYTF,TGTGCCAGTAGAAAGACAGGGTCCTATGGCTACACCTTC,TRBV19,NA,TRBJ1-2,TRBD1
CASSPSGRLTLWGQGRAVF,TGTGCCAGTAGTCCCTCGGGAAGATTAACATTGTGGGGACAGGGCCGGGCGGTCTTC,TRBV19,NA,TRBJ2-1,TRBD1
CAWKYEVKNSPLHF,TGTGCCTGGAAATACGAGGTGAAGAATTCACCCCTCCACTTC,TRBV30,NA,TRBJ1-6,NA
CASSSEGSTNEKLFF,TGTGCCAGCAGCTCGGAGGGATCCACCAATGAAAAACTGTTTTTT,TRBV11-2,few,TRBJ1-4,NA
CASSIPLASGEPDTQYF,TGTGCCAGTAGTATACCGCTAGCCTCCGGGGAGCCAGATACGCAGTATTTT,TRBV19,few,TRBJ2-3,NA
CASSTPGTPAVTDTQYF,TGTGCCAGTAGTACCCCCGGGACTCCGGCGGTCACAGATACGCAGTATTTT,TRBV19,NA,TRBJ2-3,NA
CASSLLAYSYEQYF,TGCGCCAGCAGCCTTCTAGCCTATTCCTACGAGCAGTACTTC,TRBV4-1,NA,TRBJ2-7,NA
CASSRQGAQALGEQFF,TGTGCCAGCTCCCGGCAGGGGGCGCAGGCTTTGGGTGAGCAGTTCTTC,TRBV27,NA,TRBJ2-1,TRBD1
CASSPPQRGPETQYF,TGTGCCAGCAGCCCGCCACAGAGGGGGCCAGAGACCCAGTACTTC,TRBV5-4,NA,TRBJ2-5,TRBD1
CASSSTGGGTQYF,TGTGCCAGCAGCTCAACAGGGGGAGGGACCCAGTACTTC,TRBV7-6,NA,TRBJ2-5,TRBD1
CASTPAGGSGANVLTF,TGTGCCTCGACGCCAGCGGGGGGCTCTGGGGCCAACGTCCTGACTTTC,TRBV30,NA,TRBJ2-6,TRBD2
CATSTTRGVSGNTIYF,TGTGCCACCAGCACCACCCGGGGGGTCTCTGGAAACACCATATATTTT,TRBV15,NA,TRBJ1-3,NA
CASSVLLQDTQYF,TGTGCCAGCAGTGTGCTTCTGCAGGATACGCAGTATTTT,TRBV2,once,TRBJ2-3,NA
CASSKNRQRNPYNEQFF,TGTGCCAGTAGTAAAAATCGACAGAGAAACCCCTACAATGAGCAGTTCTTC,TRBV19,NA,TRBJ2-1,NA
CASRGPDRLNTGELFF,TGTGCCAGCAGGGGACCGGACAGGCTGAACACCGGGGAGCTGTTTTTT,TRBV28,NA,TRBJ2-2,TRBD1
CASSPSYAGTGYQPQHF,TGTGCCAGCAGTCCCTCCTACGCCGGGACAGGCTATCAGCCCCAGCATTTT,TRBV2,NA,TRBJ1-5,TRBD1
CASSSFRGRAGIAFF,TGTGCCAGCAGTTCTTTCAGGGGGCGCGCAGGAATAGCTTTCTTT,TRBV28,few,TRBJ1-1,TRBD1
CASSPQPGQGGGYTF,TGTGCCAGCTCACCTCAACCGGGACAGGGTGGAGGCTACACCTTC,TRBV18,NA,TRBJ1-2,TRBD1
CASSSPWDRGRQPQHF,TGCGCCAGCAGCTCGCCGTGGGACAGGGGGCGTCAGCCCCAGCATTTT,TRBV5-1,few,TRBJ1-5,TRBD1
CASSPIREGTDTQYF,TGTGCCAGCTCACCAATACGTGAGGGCACAGATACGCAGTATTTT,TRBV18,NA,TRBJ2-3,NA
CASSSRTEENQPQHF,TGTGCCAGCAGTTCCCGGACAGAGGAAAATCAGCCCCAGCATTTT,TRBV27,NA,TRBJ1-5,NA
CASSVGPLSYNEQFF,TGTGCCAGCAGCGTTGGTCCACTCTCCTACAATGAGCAGTTCTTC,TRBV9,NA,TRBJ2-1,NA
CAISALAGGPSTDTQYF,TGTGCCATCAGTGCCCTAGCGGGGGGGCCTAGCACAGATACGCAGTATTTT,TRBV10-3,NA,TRBJ2-3,TRBD2